The source of this T cell receptor beta chain is a study of shared clonotypes between healthy human individuals (dated by TCRdb to the early 2020s). Study-level background: A few men and a couple of women, aged 18 to 49 years, made up the cohort. To estimate repertoire size and how much clonotypes are shared between individuals, the study performed deep sequencing of blood TCR repertoires from a few healthy adults. For each donor, CD4 naive and CD4 memory were each run on three plates, CD8 naive on two plates, and CD8 memory on one plate. Between about 0.94 and 8.9 billion PBMCs per donor were obtained by leukapheresis. Different laboratories and diverse techniques were used to prepare libraries and sequence TCR repertoires, to increase sequencing depth and limit assay-specific biases. Study-level results and caveats: When four donors were compared, the shared fraction of clonotypes was 5% to 6.5% for naive CD4, about 4% for naive CD8, 2.3% for memory CD4, and 0.35% to 0.4% for memory CD8. Pairwise subsampling led to the expectation that sequencing depth would affect the degree of clonotype sharing among donors. Because the study included only a small number of donors, the genetic and exposure-history diversity represented was limited. Naive subsets generally had larger estimated clonotype richness than memory subsets. Compared with non-shared clonotypes, the clonotypes found in all four sorted-subset donors had higher generation probabilities. Sampling was restricted to blood, and TCR repertoires in tissue are likely to differ from TCR repertoires in blood. Incomplete sequencing was indicated by rarefaction of sorted-subset datasets, despite the large sequencing depth.

Using the deep immunoSEQ assay, multiplex PCR amplified TCR CDR3 regions from genomic DNA. For each cell subset, the extracted genomic DNA was distributed evenly across all wells of several immunoSEQ 96-well plates, and each plate served as one replicate. For sorted subsets, each replicate PCR was loaded with about 0.2 ug genomic DNA, equivalent to 25,000 to 35,000 T cell genomes. Purified libraries were quantified with a Qubit 3.0 fluorometer, sized on a Bioanalyzer 2100, and re-quantified with the KAPA Library Quantification kit. Each immunoSEQ 96-well plate was sequenced on its own single-read 150-cycle Illumina NextSeq 550 flow cell. Per the authors' processing: The immunoSEQ output contained only junctional sequences without quality scores, so filtering could not match that applied to full-length reads. To assign V/J genes and CDR3, sequences were annotated against IMGT germline references using PyIR, a Python wrapper for IgBLAST v1.9. Reads were filtered out if the reads had weak V/J assignments (E-value above 1e-6), no CDR3, stop codons, out-of-frame junctions, or ambiguous translated residues. V3J clonotypes were defined as sequences sharing an identical inferred V gene, J gene, and CDR3 amino acid sequence. To compute the percentage overlap between repertoires, the number of shared unique clonotypes was divided by the size of the smaller repertoire. Three approaches were used to assess repertoire richness: RTK rarefaction, the Chao1 estimator, and Recon v2.1 estimates of unobserved clonotypes. Generation probabilities were computed with OLGA for all TCRbeta clonotypes obtained by the gDNA method from four donors. The source is immuneACCESS, and TCRdb retained only in-frame sequences with V and J called. Part of the clones is not carried over; for the studies checked, unresolved V genes explain less than half of this, and the remainder is unexplained. V and J calls and clone size are as listed in that table; D and trimming were resolved from the DNA. Present in this sample are approximately 2,300,000 clones, approximately 90% of which were seen just once. The leading ten clones occupy 0.37% of the sample.

The donors were healthy, HIV-negative adults with no recently reported acute infections or vaccinations. Only Caucasian adults living in Nashville, Tennessee, USA were represented among the donors. CD4+ T cells were enriched by magnetic negative selection, after which naive cells were positively selected on CD45RA and the negative fraction was taken as the memory subset. Blood was obtained by leukapheresis, after which PBMCs were separated by Ficoll-Histopaque density gradient centrifugation and cryopreserved in liquid nitrogen vapor phase. Purity and quantity of every magnetically sorted T cell population were checked by analytical flow cytometry. Genomic DNA was isolated from every sorted fraction and measured by UV absorbance on a Nanodrop 2000c. About this clone itself: This receptor's antigen is unknown. Base qualities are not at hand, and no much larger clone is one base apart.

Sequenced: naive CD4+ T cells from PBMCs. In light of the paper, this sample's cell subset or site label describes: CD45RA+ positively selected. The sequence was obtained from a man between 18 and 29 years old in good health. Some clones in this sample may be carry-over from other donors' samples.

The sequenced DNA is TGCGCCAGCAGCTGGTCTTTCACTAGCGAAGGGGAGACCCAGTACTTC. Translated, it reads CASSWSFTSEGETQYF. The chain was built from TRBV5-1 and TRBJ2-5; 7 bases in the middle match TRBD2. Spanning cysteine to phenylalanine, the CDR3 consists of 16 amino acids. Only the CDR3 region is kept as DNA, spanning 48 bases read in frame from base 1. Reading the germline V gene gives CDR1 SGHRS and CDR2 YFSETQ. V is cut back by 3 bases and J by 5 bases, with 13 bases in the junction unmatched.